In this sample, the clone carrying this T cell receptor (beta chain) turned up a few times. Its specificity is not known. The data belong to a study of cytomegalovirus exposure and HLA in healthy donors. The donors, nominally healthy at sampling, likely had unrecorded immune exposures. Vbeta (60) and Jbeta (13) primers were used in the PCR. In the source study's methods: Per a later analysis, the number of unique TCR beta chains was roughly 80 million, of which roughly 9.9 million were shared. Sequencing used immunoSEQ multiplex PCR; TCRdb keeps in-frame clones, though not all of them. D and trimming come from the DNA, and the V and J calls and clone size come from that table. The data hold approximately 180,000 clones, with around 78% observed a single time. General observations from the study: As a later analysis revealed, most CMV-associated TCR beta chains appeared HLA-restricted. In a later analysis, TCR beta V- and J-gene trimming was associated with a missense DCLRE1C variant.

The sequenced material came from PBMCs. The clonotype was recovered from a woman between 50 and 59 years old in good health and CMV-seropositive.

The CDR3 bases are TGTGCCAGCTCACGACAATCGGGGGGCTCTGGGGCCAACGTCCTGACTTTC. Translating it yields CASSRQSGGSGANVLTF. V and J are TRBV18 and TRBJ2-6, with 7 bases matching TRBD2. Germline trimming cut 4 bases from V and 0 bases from J; bases unmatched to any gene: 6. This CDR3 has 17 residues. CDR1 KGHSH and CDR2 LQKENI come from the germline V gene.